The 18 T cell receptor beta chains reported below all come from one sample, sequenced in a study of T cell responses to AZD1222 COVID-19 vaccine. Libraries were prepared by immunoSEQ multiplex PCR; TCRdb keeps only in-frame clonotypes and omits some of them. The data contain about 120,000 clones, around nine tenths of them singletons. This sample comprised peripheral blood, obtained on day 0 of AZD1222 vaccination. The receptors shown here come from an adult in good health.

The J gene is TRBJ2-1, the V gene TRBV18; possibly TRBD2 for D (6 bases). Looked up from germline, CDR1 is KGHSH and CDR2 is LQKENI. This CDR3 is 14 amino acids long. V dropped 6 bases and J dropped 0 bases, with 9 bases sitting between them. CDR3 sequence: CASSRDRSYNEQFF. CDR3 DNA sequence: TGTGCCAGCTCGCGGGATCGCTCCTACAATGAGCAGTTCTTC. The full variable domain, completed using reference TRBV18 and TRBJ2-1, is NAGVMQNPRHLVRRRGQEARLRCSPMKGHSHVYWYRQLPEEGLKFMVYLQKENIIDESGMPKERFSAEFPKEGPSILRIQQVVRGDSAAYFCASSRDRSYNEQFFGPGTRLTVL.

The CDR3 DNA sequence: TGTGCCAGCTCACGAGGGGTAATGGACTACAATGAGCAGTTCTTC. Translation: CASSRGVMDYNEQFF. The chain joins TRBV18 to TRBJ2-1; D is perhaps TRBD1 or TRBD2 (5 bases each). This CDR3 has 15 amino acids. The V end lost 4 bases, the J end lost 3 bases, and 13 bases lay between the germline ends. Germline CDR1 reads KGHSH; CDR2 reads LQKENI.

The chain joins TRBV18 to TRBJ1-5, with 10 bases lining up with TRBD1. Germline V gives CDR1 KGHSH, CDR2 LQKENI. V was clipped by 2 bases and J by 3 bases; unmatched bases: 4. The CDR3 runs to 16 residues. For the CDR3, the DNA is TGTGCCAGCTCACCAGAGGACAGGGGGTTCAATCAGCCCCAGCATTTT. This codes for CASSPEDRGFNQPQHF.

V and J are TRBV3-1 (or the pseudogene TRBV3-2) and TRBJ2-3; 14 positions agree with TRBD2. V shed 0 bases and J 3 bases; nucleotides not matched to a gene: 5. CDR1 LGHDT and CDR2 YNNKEL come from the germline V gene (reference sequence). The CDR3 is made up of 18 amino acids. The CDR3 DNA follows: TGTGCCAGCAGCCAAGATCGGGGACTAGCGGGGGTAACAGATACGCAGTATTTT. This encodes CASSQDRGLAGVTDTQYF.

This rearrangement joins TRBV11-2 to TRBJ2-2, with 8 positions matching TRBD2. J lost 7 bases, V lost 11 bases, and 21 bases had no gene match. The CDR3 extends over 17 amino acids. Germline loops: CDR1 SGHAT, CDR2 FQNNGV. CDR3 nucleotide sequence: TGTGCCCGCCGCTTCGGGGGGGGCGGGCCGGGGATCGGGGAGCTGTTTTTT. Amino acid sequence: CARRFGGGGPGIGELFF. The full variable domain, completed using reference TRBV11-2 and TRBJ2-2, is EAGVAQSPRYKIIEKRQSVAFWCNPISGHATLYWYQQILGQGPKLLIQFQNNGVVDDSQLPKDRFSAERLKGVDSTLKIQPAKLEDSAVYLCARRFGGGGPGIGELFFGEGSRLTVL.

The genes are TRBV19 and TRBJ1-5; 11 bases map to TRBD1. The CDR3 runs to 17 residues. V dropped 11 bases and J dropped 4; count of bases not matched to a gene: 16. Looked up from germline, CDR1 is LNHDA and CDR2 is SQIVND (reference sequence). For the CDR3, the DNA is TGTGCCGCCCAAACCGGGACAGGGGGTCGTATTAATCAGCCCCAGCATTTT. Protein product: CAAQTGTGGRINQPQHF.

The chain links TRBV28 to TRBJ1-1; no clear D gene. This CDR3 spans 12 amino acids. CDR1 is MDHEN, CDR2 SYDVKM, per germline. Deletions cut 6 bases from V and 0 bases from J, with 5 bases between. For the CDR3, the DNA is TGTGCCAGCAGGCAGATGAACACTGAAGCTTTCTTT. It codes for CASRQMNTEAFF.

This chain joins TRBV6-5 and TRBJ1-2; D is undetermined. The CDR3 has 12 amino acids. Per the germline V gene, CDR1 is MNHEY and CDR2 is SVGAGI. V was pared by 6 bases and J by 5 bases, with 10 bases between. CDR3 region: CASSPVGYGYTF. The CDR3, as DNA: TGTGCCAGCAGCCCAGTGGGTTATGGCTACACCTTC.

This chain uses TRBV6-5 with TRBJ2-6; TRBD1 agrees at 8 bases. Germline lookup yields CDR1 MNHEY and CDR2 SVGAGI. The CDR3 extends over 15 amino acids. V shed 8 bases and J 0 bases; nucleotides not matched to a gene: 3. CDR3 amino acids: CASFTGGSGANVLTF. CDR3 sequence (DNA): TGTGCCAGCTTCACAGGGGGCTCTGGGGCCAACGTCCTGACTTTC.

CDR3: CASSLWDNTEAFF. DNA of the CDR3: TGTGCCAGCAGTTTATGGGACAACACTGAAGCTTTCTTT. The genes are TRBV27 and TRBJ1-1, with D perhaps TRBD1 (5 bases). There are 13 residues in the CDR3. The germline gives CDR1 MNHEY, CDR2 SMNVEV (reference sequence). The V end was cut by 1 base, the J end by 2 bases, with 5 bases between.

This clone is deemed medium-sized. The chain links TRBV3-1 (or the pseudogene TRBV3-2) to TRBJ2-7; D is uncertain. The CDR3 length is 14 residues. The V and J ends lost 4 bases and 6 bases respectively, with 16 bases between them. Looked up from germline, CDR1 is LGHDT and CDR2 is YNNKEL (reference sequence). CDR3 sequence (DNA): TGTGCCAGCAGCCCACCGGCGCAGAGTTCCGAGCAGTACTTC. It codes for CASSPPAQSSEQYF.

As DNA, the CDR3 is TGTGCCAGCAGCCAAGATATCCAGACTGGAAACACCATATATTTT. Translated, it gives CASSQDIQTGNTIYF. V and J are TRBV3-1 (or the pseudogene TRBV3-2) and TRBJ1-3, with D hard to call. V gave up 0 bases and J gave up 2 bases, with 8 bases separating them. Germline assignment: CDR1 LGHDT and CDR2 YNNKEL (reference sequence). This CDR3 spans 15 amino acids.

The J gene is TRBJ2-3, the V gene TRBV13, with D perhaps TRBD1 (6 bases). From germline, CDR1 is PRHDT and CDR2 FYEKMQ (reference sequence). Between the trimmed V and J ends, which lost 4 bases and 2 bases, there was a span of 13 bases. The CDR3 loop spans 15 amino acids. The CDR3 nucleotides are TGTGCCAGCAGCTCGCTCCAGGGGTTCACAGATACGCAGTATTTT. Amino acid sequence: CASSSLQGFTDTQYF.

The chain has TRBV5-5 and TRBJ1-2; a possible D gene is TRBD1 (6 bases). CDR3 length equals 14 residues. V shed 4 bases and J shed 4 bases, with 14 bases lying between them. Germline V gene lookup returns CDR1 SGHKS and CDR2 YYEKEE (reference sequence). In DNA form, the CDR3 reads TGTGCCAGCAGCCTGGGGCAGGGGCGCTATGGCTACACCTTC. Encoded protein: CASSLGQGRYGYTF.

J is TRBJ2-2 and V is TRBV19; unclear D gene. The V gene lost 0 bases and the J gene lost 5 bases, with 7 bases spanning the gap. The CDR3 consists of 14 residues. The germline gives CDR1 LNHDA, CDR2 SQIVND (reference sequence). CDR3 DNA sequence: TGTGCCAGTAGTATAGATCGGGTAACCGGGGAGCTGTTTTTT. Translated, it gives CASSIDRVTGELFF. The whole variable domain, filled in from reference TRBV19 and TRBJ2-2, reads DGGITQSPKYLFRKEGQNVTLSCEQNLNHDAMYWYRQDPGQGLRLIYYSQIVNDFQKGDIAEGYSVSREKKESFPLTVTSAQKNPTAFYLCASSIDRVTGELFFGEGSRLTVL.

This chain links TRBV7-9 with TRBJ1-3; D is ambiguous. Per germline, CDR1 SEHNR and CDR2 FQNEAQ (reference sequence). This CDR3 has 12 residues. Trimming pared 5 bases from V and 2 bases from J, leaving 4 bases between. The CDR3 here is CASSATGNTIYF. The CDR3, as DNA: TGTGCCAGCAGCGCCACTGGAAACACCATATATTTT. Full variable domain (remainder filled in from reference TRBV7-9 and TRBJ1-3): DTGVSQNPRHKITKRGQNVTFRCDPISEHNRLYWYRQTLGQGPEFLTYFQNEAQLEKSRLLSDRFSAERPKGSFSTLEIQRTEQGDSAMYLCASSATGNTIYFGEGSWLTVV.

CDR3 sequence reads: CASSQQGRVNSPLHF. The CDR3 DNA follows: TGTGCCAGCAGCCAGCAAGGCAGGGTTAATTCACCCCTCCACTTT. V is TRBV14 and J is TRBJ1-6, with a tentative D call TRBD1 (5 bases). CDR1 SGHDN and CDR2 FVKESK come from the germline V gene. CDR3 length: 15 amino acids. The V end lost 3 bases, the J end lost 6 bases, and 12 bases lay between the germline ends.

By frequency in the sample, this clone is medium-sized. J is TRBJ2-7 and V is TRBV7-9, with 10 bases lining up with TRBD1. Germline assignment: CDR1 SEHNR and CDR2 FQNEAQ (reference sequence). The CDR3 loop spans 16 amino acids. Trimming removed 2 bases from V and 2 bases from J; junction bases left unmatched: 6. CDR3 protein: CASSLPSGTGAYEQYF. In DNA, the CDR3 is TGTGCCAGCAGCTTACCCTCCGGGACAGGGGCCTACGAGCAGTACTTC.